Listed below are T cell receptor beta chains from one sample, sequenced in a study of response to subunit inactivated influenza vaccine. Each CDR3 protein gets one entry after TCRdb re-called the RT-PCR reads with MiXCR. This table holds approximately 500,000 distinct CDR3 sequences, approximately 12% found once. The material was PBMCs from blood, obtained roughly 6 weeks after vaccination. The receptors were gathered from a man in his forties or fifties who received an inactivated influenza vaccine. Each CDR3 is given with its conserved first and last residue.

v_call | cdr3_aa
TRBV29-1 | CSAYRGDEQFF
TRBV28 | CASAGAGGAETQYF
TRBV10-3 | CAITRQGPRSGANVLTF
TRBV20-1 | CSARDLGGGTETQYF
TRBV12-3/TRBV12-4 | CASSPGLAGGLSYNEQFF
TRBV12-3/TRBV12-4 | CACTGQNTGELFF
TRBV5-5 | CASSGRQGSPGEQFF
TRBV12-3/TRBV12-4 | CASSRTSGTDTQYF
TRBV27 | CASSFRGQGATNYGYTF
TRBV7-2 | CASRLDSHYNSPLHF
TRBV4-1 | CASSQDPGTNTGELFF
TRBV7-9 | CASSSQGFMDEQYF
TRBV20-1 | CSARLAGETGELFF
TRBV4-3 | CASSQGQGGSTGELFF
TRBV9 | CASSPEVSRVQTQYF
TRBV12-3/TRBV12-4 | CASSHSRETEAFF
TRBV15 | CATTPPGQESGYTF
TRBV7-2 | CASSSFRTVLAKNIQYF
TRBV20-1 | CSAKDRGLETQYF
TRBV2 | CASRRVNYGYTF
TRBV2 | CASSYLAGPQETQYF
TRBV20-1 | CSARDLWGENTDTQYF
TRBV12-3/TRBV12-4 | CASSADFYGYTF
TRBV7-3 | CASSRPGQEAFF
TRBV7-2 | CASSLTGVKNIQYF
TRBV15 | CATSASGTQNNSPLHF
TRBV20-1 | CSASPGRRSSYNEQFF
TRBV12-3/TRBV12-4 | CASSPGTKQYF
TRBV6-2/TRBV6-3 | CASLRTGSSTEAFF